The source of this T cell receptor (beta chain) is a study of neurological immune-mediated disorders. A single record per CDR3 protein comes from TCRdb applying MiXCR to the 5' RACE reads. The repertoire consists of about 52,000 distinct CDR3 sequences, with 3% to 4% occurring once and the leading ten covering approximately 7.1%. The sample holds many counts of this clonotype. The clonotype was recovered from a man between 60 and 75 years old with multiple sclerosis. The material sequenced was PBMCs.

CDR3 bases: TGTGCCAGCATTCGGACAGGGGGCACCGGGGAGCTGTTTTTT. This codes for CASIRTGGTGELFF. The chain links TRBV2 to TRBJ2-2; 10 bases agree with TRBD1. The V segment lost 7 bases and the J segment 4 bases; nucleotides outside the gene matches: 3. The CDR3 contains 14 residues. Germline assignment: CDR1 SNHLY and CDR2 FYNNEI. Drawing the rest from reference TRBV2 and TRBJ2-2, the complete variable domain is EPEVTQTPSHQVTQMGQEVILRCVPISNHLYFYWYRQILGQKVEFLVSFYNNEISEKSEIFDDQFSVERPDGSNFTLKIRSTKLEDSAMYFCASIRTGGTGELFFGEGSRLTVL.